This T cell receptor (beta chain) came from a study of blood T cell dynamics during melanoma immunotherapy. Study as a whole: First-line therapy was either pembrolizumab or nivolumab with ipilimumab for metastatic melanoma. Study-level findings and limits: Clones driving repertoire changes may be melanoma-specific or general immune activation.

Every bulk PBMC sample received the same 350 ng of DNA. Using immunoSEQ multiplex PCR, the repertoire was profiled, and TCRdb retains in-frame clones only, with some absent. The sample lists roughly 15,000 clones; roughly nine tenths were seen once. Time point specified: week 3, after first cycle of checkpoint inhibitor. Apart from two fast progressors, RECIST 1.1 response was judged 12 weeks post-infusion. About this clone itself: The antigen remains undetermined.

V shed 5 bases and J shed 5 bases, with 19 bases lying between them. CDR1 GTSNPN and CDR2 SVGIG come from the germline V gene (reference sequence). This CDR3 is 16 amino acids long. This specimen consisted of blood, obtained from a patient treated with checkpoint blockade. The TCR sequence derives from a human donor with melanoma. The V call is TRBV30, the J call TRBJ2-6, with D possibly TRBD1 on 5 matching bases. DNA for the CDR3: TGTGCCTGGGCTTCTTCCTGGGGCCGGAGGGCCAACGTCCTGACTTTC. Translated: CAWASSWGRRANVLTF. The full variable domain, completed using reference TRBV30 and TRBJ2-6, is SQTIHQWPATLVQPVGSPLSLECTVEGTSNPNLYWYRQAAGRGLQLLFYSVGIGQISSEVPQNLSASRPQDRQFILSSKKLLLSDSGFYLCAWASSWGRRANVLTFGAGSRLTVL.